The source of this TCR beta chain is a study of T cells after yellow fever vaccination. This clonotype was counted between two and nine times. Template switching by 5'RACE produced TCR cDNA, adding a universal primer site and UMIs. TCRdb used MiXCR to reprocess the 5' RACE reads, holding one entry per CDR3 protein. The data hold 150,000 to 200,000 distinct CDR3 sequences, with approximately 9.9% observed a single time. The sample here was CD8+ T cells sorted from PBMCs, taken 45 days after the yellow fever booster vaccination. This TCR derives from a man aged 18 to 30 who received the YFV17D yellow fever vaccine.

The CDR3 is CASTRWDYNEQFF. The CDR3, as DNA: TGTGCCAGCACCCGGTGGGACTACAATGAGCAGTTCTTC. The chain combines TRBV6-2 or TRBV6-3 with TRBJ2-1; D unresolved. V gave up 7 bases and J gave up 3 bases, with 10 bases separating them. The CDR3 is 13 residues long. Germline lookup yields CDR1 MNHEY and CDR2 SVGEGT.